This T cell receptor (beta chain) comes out of a study of T cell responses to AZD1222 COVID-19 vaccine. General study findings and limits: Vaccine-associated CD4 TCRs spanned spike, dominant at 160-218 and 743-854. Sampled repertoires all dated from after the peak T cell response. Recipients of two AZD1222 doses showed rising Spike-specific TCR breadth and depth.

This clone came up once. Its specificity is not known. Assay used: immunoSEQ multiplex PCR; TCRdb lists only in-frame clones, some missing. This table holds approximately 170,000 clones, under 95% found once. CDR1 is SGHDT, CDR2 YYEEEE, per germline. The V and J ends lost 0 bases and 0 bases respectively, with 9 bases between them. The CDR3 consists of 15 residues. The chain is built from TRBV5-6 and TRBJ2-5; D tentatively fits TRBD1 or TRBD2 (5 bases each). The sample was peripheral blood, taken 28 days after the second AZD1222 dose. The TCR was taken from an adult who received the AZD1222 COVID-19 vaccine. Written as DNA, the CDR3 is TGTGCCAGCAGCTTGGTGGGGACGGACCAAGAGACCCAGTACTTC. Its translation: CASSLVGTDQETQYF.